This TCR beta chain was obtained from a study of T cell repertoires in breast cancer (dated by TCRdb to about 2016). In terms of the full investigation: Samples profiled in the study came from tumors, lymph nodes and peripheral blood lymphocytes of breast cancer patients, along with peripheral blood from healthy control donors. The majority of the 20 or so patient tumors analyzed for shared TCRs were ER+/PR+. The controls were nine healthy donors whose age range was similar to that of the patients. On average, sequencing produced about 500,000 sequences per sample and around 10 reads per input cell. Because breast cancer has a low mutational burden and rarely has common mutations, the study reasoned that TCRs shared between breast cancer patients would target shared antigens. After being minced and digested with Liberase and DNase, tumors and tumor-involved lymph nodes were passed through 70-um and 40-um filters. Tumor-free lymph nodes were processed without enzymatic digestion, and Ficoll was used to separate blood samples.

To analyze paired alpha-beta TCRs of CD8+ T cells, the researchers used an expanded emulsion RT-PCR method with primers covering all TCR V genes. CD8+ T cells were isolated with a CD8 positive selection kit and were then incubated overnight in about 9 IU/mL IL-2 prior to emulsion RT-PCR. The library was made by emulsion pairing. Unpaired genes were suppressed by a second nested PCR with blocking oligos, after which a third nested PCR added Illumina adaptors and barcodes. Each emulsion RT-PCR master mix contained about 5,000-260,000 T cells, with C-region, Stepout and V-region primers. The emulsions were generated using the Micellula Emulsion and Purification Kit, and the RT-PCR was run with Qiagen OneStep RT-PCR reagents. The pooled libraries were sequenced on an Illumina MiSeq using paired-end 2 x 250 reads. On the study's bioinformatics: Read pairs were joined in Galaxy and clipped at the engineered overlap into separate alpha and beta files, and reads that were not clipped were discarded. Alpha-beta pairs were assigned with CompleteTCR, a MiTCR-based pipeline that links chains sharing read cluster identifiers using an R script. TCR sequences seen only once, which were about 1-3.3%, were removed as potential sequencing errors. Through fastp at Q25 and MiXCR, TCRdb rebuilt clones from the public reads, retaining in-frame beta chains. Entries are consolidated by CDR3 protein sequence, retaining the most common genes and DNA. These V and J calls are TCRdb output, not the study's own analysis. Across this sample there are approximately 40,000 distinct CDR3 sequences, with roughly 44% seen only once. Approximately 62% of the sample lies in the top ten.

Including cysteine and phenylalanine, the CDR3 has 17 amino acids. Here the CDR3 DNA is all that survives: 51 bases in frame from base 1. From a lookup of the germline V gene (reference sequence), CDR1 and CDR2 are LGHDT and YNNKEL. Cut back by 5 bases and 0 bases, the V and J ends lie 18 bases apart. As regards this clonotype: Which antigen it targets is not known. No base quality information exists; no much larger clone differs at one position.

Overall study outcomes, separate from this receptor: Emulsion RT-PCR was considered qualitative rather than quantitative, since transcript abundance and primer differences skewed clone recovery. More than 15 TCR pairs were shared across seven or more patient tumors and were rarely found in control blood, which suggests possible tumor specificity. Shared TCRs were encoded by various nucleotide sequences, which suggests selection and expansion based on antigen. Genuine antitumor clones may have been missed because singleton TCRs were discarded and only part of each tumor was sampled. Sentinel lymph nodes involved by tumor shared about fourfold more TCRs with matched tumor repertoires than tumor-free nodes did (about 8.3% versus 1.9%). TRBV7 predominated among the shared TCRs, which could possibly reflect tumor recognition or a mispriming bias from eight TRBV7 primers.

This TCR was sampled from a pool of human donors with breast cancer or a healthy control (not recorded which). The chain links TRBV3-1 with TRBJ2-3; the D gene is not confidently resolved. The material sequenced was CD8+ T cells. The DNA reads TGTGCCAGCAGCACGCGAAGCCCCCTGACTAGCACAGATACGCAGTATTTT. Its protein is CASSTRSPLTSTDTQYF.